This TCR beta chain comes out of a study of cytomegalovirus exposure and HLA in healthy donors. Sequencing used immunoSEQ multiplex PCR; TCRdb keeps in-frame clones, though not all of them. The top ten clones hold approximately 3% of a sample with some 79,000 clones, approximately 94% of them seen once. The CDR3 extends over 18 amino acids. The sequence was collected from a woman aged 18-30 years in good health and CMV-seropositive. This chain connects TRBV21-1 to TRBJ2-4; the DNA was not compared with TRBD2, the D call given in the table. TRBV21-1 is a recognized pseudogene. The sample comprised PBMCs. CDR3 region: CASSKTYLLAGVSNIQYF. Written as DNA, the CDR3 is TGTGCCAGCAGCAAAACTTATTTACTAGCGGGAGTATCAAACATTCAGTACTTC.